The 21 T cell receptor beta chains reported below all come from one sample, sequenced in a study of blood T cell repertoires in COVID-19. Profiling relied on immunoSEQ multiplex PCR, and the TCRdb table lists in-frame clones only, not all of them. The sample contains around 91,000 clones, roughly 78% of which appear only once. The sample consisted of peripheral blood. The receptors come from a woman older than 75 with active or convalescent COVID-19.

The J gene is TRBJ2-1, the V gene TRBV7-9, with TRBD2 matching over 9 bases. The V gene end was trimmed by 3 bases and the J gene end by 16 bases; junction bases not matched to a gene: 22. The CDR3 is made up of 17 amino acids. Germline CDR1 is SEHNR and CDR2 is FQNEAQ (reference sequence). The CDR3 nucleotides are TGTGCCAGCAGCTTTCTACGCGACAGGGCCAGCGGGAGGACCTTTTTCTTC. Translation gives CASSFLRDRASGRTFFF.

This rearrangement joins TRBV10-3 to TRBJ2-1; D possibly corresponds to TRBD1 (5 bases). The V end was cut by 2 bases, the J end by 8 bases, with 19 bases between. CDR3 length equals 16 residues. CDR1 and CDR2 (germline): ENHRY, SYGVKD. The CDR3, as DNA: TGTGCCATCAGTGAGGGGCAGGGCTTTCGGCGGCATGAGCAGTTCTTC. Its translation is CAISEGQGFRRHEQFF.

The V gene is TRBV10-1, the J gene TRBJ2-1, with 7 bases fitting TRBD2. CDR1 and CDR2 from the germline V gene are WNHNN and SYGVQD (reference sequence). This CDR3 is 15 amino acids long. Unmatched junction bases numbered 14, after V lost 8 bases and J lost 7 bases. CDR3 nucleotides: TGCGCCAGCCGGGGGGACTATAAGTTTTGGAATGAGCAGTTCTTC. Protein sequence: CASRGDYKFWNEQFF.

The chain combines TRBV10-3 with TRBJ2-1; 8 bases line up with TRBD2. Trimming removed 2 bases from V and 4 bases from J; junction bases left unmatched: 7. CDR3 length: 16 amino acids. Germline loops: CDR1 ENHRY, CDR2 SYGVKD. The CDR3 DNA reads as TGTGCCATCAGTGAGAGAAGCGGGAGAACATACAATGAGCAGTTCTTC. The encoded protein is CAISERSGRTYNEQFF.

The rearrangement joins TRBV28 to TRBJ1-1, with 10 bases matching TRBD1. Germline loops: CDR1 MDHEN, CDR2 SYDVKM. The CDR3 extends over 15 amino acids. V dropped 5 bases and J dropped 5; count of bases not matched to a gene: 8. This CDR3 is CASSPRTGGETEAFF. The CDR3 DNA sequence: TGTGCCAGCAGTCCCCGGACAGGGGGAGAGACTGAAGCTTTCTTT. Full variable domain (remainder filled in from reference TRBV28 and TRBJ1-1): DVKVTQSSRYLVKRTGEKVFLECVQDMDHENMFWYRQDPGLGLRLIYFSYDVKMKEKGDIPEGYSVSREKKERFSLILESASTNQTSMYLCASSPRTGGETEAFFGQGTRLTVV.

This clone occurred once. The rearrangement links TRBV18 to TRBJ2-3; D may be TRBD1 (5 bases). The CDR3 has 16 residues. The germline V and J ends were trimmed by 0 bases and 6 bases, with 16 bases remaining between them. Looked up from germline, CDR1 is KGHSH and CDR2 is LQKENI. Here the CDR3 DNA reads TGTGCCAGCTCACCACCTCAGACAGCTCTAGGTGATACGCAGTATTTT. Amino acid sequence: CASSPPQTALGDTQYF.

The chain uses TRBV18 and TRBJ2-7; D call uncertain. Germline assignment: CDR1 KGHSH and CDR2 LQKENI. V was clipped by 0 bases and J by 2 bases, with 8 bases between them. This CDR3 spans 14 amino acids. The chain's CDR3 is CASSPPSVPYEQYF. DNA of the CDR3: TGTGCCAGCTCACCACCGTCGGTTCCCTACGAGCAGTACTTC.

The genes are TRBV28 and TRBJ1-2; 9 bases align to TRBD1. The CDR3 is made up of 17 amino acids. The V and J ends lost 2 bases and 5 bases, in that order; junction bases with no gene match: 12. The germline V gene encodes CDR1 MDHEN and CDR2 SYDVKM. The CDR3 protein is CASSLPDRGPLLYGYTF. In DNA form, the CDR3 reads TGTGCCAGCAGTTTACCGGACAGGGGCCCGTTACTTTATGGCTACACCTTC.

The chain is built from TRBV5-4 and TRBJ2-3, with TRBD2 as a possible D gene (5 bases). The V gene lost 9 bases and the J gene lost 0 bases, with 14 bases spanning the gap. Per the germline V gene, CDR1 is SGHNT and CDR2 is YYREEE (reference sequence). This CDR3 is 14 amino acids long. The CDR3: CATSPQLSTDTQYF. As DNA, the CDR3 is TGTGCCACTAGCCCCCAGTTGAGCACAGATACGCAGTATTTT.

This chain joins TRBV27 and TRBJ1-1; TRBD1 is a possible D gene (5 bases). The germline V gene encodes CDR1 MNHEY and CDR2 SMNVEV (reference sequence). V lost 2 bases and J 1 base, leaving 17 bases between the germline ends. The CDR3 runs to 17 residues. This CDR3 reads CASSLGPRAGWNTEAFF. The CDR3 nucleotides read TGTGCCAGCAGTTTAGGGCCACGTGCAGGGTGGAACACTGAAGCTTTCTTT.

This clone came up once. The chain is built from TRBV5-1 and TRBJ1-1; possible D gene TRBD1, 6 bases. The V end was cut by 4 bases, the J end by 5 bases, with 18 bases between. The CDR3 is made up of 15 amino acids. Germline V gives CDR1 SGHRS, CDR2 YFSETQ. CDR3 loop: CASSPYTTGVTEAFF. As DNA, the CDR3 is TGCGCCAGCAGCCCCTACACGACAGGAGTTACTGAAGCTTTCTTT.

The chain joins TRBV11-2 to TRBJ2-1; TRBD2 matches 9 bases. V lost 5 bases and J lost 10; bases outside the gene matches: 9. The CDR3 contains 14 residues. Per germline, CDR1 SGHAT and CDR2 FQNNGV. The DNA for the CDR3 is TGTGCCAGCAGCACACCTCTAGCGGGGAGAGAGCAGTTCTTC. This sequence encodes CASSTPLAGREQFF.

J is TRBJ2-1 and V is TRBV7-2; TRBD2 matches at 9 bases. The CDR3 spans 15 residues. CDR1 and CDR2 from the germline V gene are SGHTA and FQGNSA. The trim removed 4 bases at V and 6 bases at J, leaving 7 bases unmatched. The CDR3 region has the DNA TGTGCCAGCAGCTACCAAGTGCGGGAGGGCAATGAGCAGTTCTTC. Amino acids: CASSYQVREGNEQFF. The variable domain in full, with the rest retrieved from reference TRBV7-2 and TRBJ2-1, is GAGVSQSPSNKVTEKGKDVELRCDPISGHTALYWYRQSLGQGLEFLIYFQGNSAPDKSGLPSDRFSAERTGGSVSTLTIQRTQQEDSAVYLCASSYQVREGNEQFFGPGTRLTVL.

The chain employs TRBV2 and TRBJ2-7; 8 positions agree with TRBD1. V gave up 8 bases and J gave up 5 bases; unmatched junction bases: 8. This CDR3 comprises 13 residues. Germline loops: CDR1 SNHLY, CDR2 FYNNEI. DNA of the CDR3: TGTGCCAGCGGACAGGGAGGCCCAGACGAGCAGTACTTC. Amino acid sequence: CASGQGGPDEQYF.

This chain uses TRBV7-3 with TRBJ2-3, with TRBD2 matching 9 bases. CDR3 size: 15 residues. The germline V gene encodes CDR1 SGHTA and CDR2 FQGTGA. V shed 5 bases, J shed 3 bases, and the junction held 6 bases outside the gene matches. DNA for the CDR3: TGTGCCAGCAGCAAGGCGGGAGGGGCTACAGATACGCAGTATTTT. This codes for CASSKAGGATDTQYF.

This clone has only one observation. The genes are TRBV25-1 and TRBJ2-3, with D possibly TRBD1 on 5 matching bases. This CDR3 is built from 14 residues. Between the trimmed V and J ends, which lost 1 base and 6 bases, there was a span of 11 bases. Germline lookup yields CDR1 MGHDK and CDR2 SYGVNS. CDR3 protein: CASSEFRVKDTQYF. The CDR3 DNA is TGTGCCAGCAGTGAATTCAGGGTCAAGGATACGCAGTATTTT.

A word on this clone: One end of the junction is discordant with germline, which a read error may explain. V and J are TRBV5-1 and TRBJ2-3, with 7 bases matching TRBD2. This CDR3 region has 16 residues. Looked up from germline, CDR1 is SGHRS and CDR2 is YFSETQ. The chain's CDR3 is CASSLAGDPGADTQYF. The CDR3 nucleotides read TGTGCCAGCAGCTTGGCGGGGGACCCCGGAGCAGATACGCAGTATTTT.

This chain joins TRBV5-1 and TRBJ1-2; TRBD1 aligns across 7 bases. The CDR3 totals 14 residues. J was trimmed by 4 bases and V by 0 bases; bases with no gene match: 3. Per the germline V gene, CDR1 is SGHRS and CDR2 is YFSETQ. The CDR3 coding sequence is TGCGCCAGCAGCTTGGGGGACAGCTTCTATGGCTACACCTTC. This codes for CASSLGDSFYGYTF.

This clone has only a few counts. The rearrangement links TRBV12-3 or TRBV12-4 to TRBJ1-2; possibly TRBD1 for D (6 bases). V was trimmed by 1 base and J by 6 bases, leaving 9 bases between them. The CDR3 has 13 residues. The CDR3 sequence is CASSLGPGDGYTF. CDR3 DNA sequence: TGTGCCAGCAGTTTAGGGCCAGGGGATGGCTACACCTTC.

The V call is TRBV10-3, the J call TRBJ2-1; D unresolved. V was pared by 4 bases and J by 5 bases, with 6 bases between. CDR1 and CDR2 from the germline V gene are ENHRY and SYGVKD. The CDR3 is 12 residues long. CDR3 DNA: TGTGCCATCAGTGGGCAGAACAATGAGCAGTTCTTC. Amino acids: CAISGQNNEQFF.

This sequence joins TRBV19 and TRBJ1-1; tentative D call: TRBD1 (5 bases). Looked up from germline, CDR1 is LNHDA and CDR2 is SQIVND (reference sequence). This CDR3 is 13 amino acids long. V was pared by 1 base and J by 8 bases, with 11 bases between. DNA of the CDR3: TGTGCCAGTAGTATAGGCGGGACGACGGAAGCTTTCTTT. This codes for CASSIGGTTEAFF.